The sequence of this TCR beta chain was determined in a study of Graves' ophthalmopathy and Graves' hyperthyroidism. This clonotype was recorded many times. This CDR3 region has 16 residues. Per the germline V gene, CDR1 is KGHDR and CDR2 is SFDVKD. The V end was cut by 4 bases, the J end by 0 bases, with 15 bases between. Amplified material comprised TCR beta CDR3 regions derived from RNA transcripts. A first-round RT-PCR used HTBI primers, followed by a second-round multiplex PCR. TCRdb reprocessed the multiplex PCR reads with MiXCR, giving one entry per CDR3 protein. The sample lists a few hundred thousand distinct CDR3 sequences, about a sixth occurring once. No ophthalmopathy within 18 months of follow-up signified stable hyperthyroidism. Enrolled hyperthyroidism patients had a new diagnosis, a duration under 2 months, and an age of 18 to 65.

The sequence was obtained from an adult woman with stable Graves' hyperthyroidism. This rearrangement joins TRBV24-1 to TRBJ2-7; D assignment may be TRBD1 or TRBD2 (5 bases each). The sample was peripheral blood. CDR3 DNA: TGTGCCACCAGTGAGGGTGGGACCGATATCTCCTACGAGCAGTACTTC. This codes for CATSEGGTDISYEQYF.